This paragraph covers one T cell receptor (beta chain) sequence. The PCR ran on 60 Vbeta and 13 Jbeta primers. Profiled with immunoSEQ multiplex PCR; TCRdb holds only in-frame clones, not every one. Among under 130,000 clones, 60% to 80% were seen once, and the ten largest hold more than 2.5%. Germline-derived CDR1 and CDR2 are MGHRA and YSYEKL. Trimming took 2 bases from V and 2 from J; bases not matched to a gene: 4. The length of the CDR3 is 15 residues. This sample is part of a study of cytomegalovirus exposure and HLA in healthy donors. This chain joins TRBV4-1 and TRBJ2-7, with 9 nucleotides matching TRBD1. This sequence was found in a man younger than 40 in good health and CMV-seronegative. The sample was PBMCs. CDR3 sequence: CASSQLGTGPYEQYF. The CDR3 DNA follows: TGCGCCAGCAGCCAACTCGGGACAGGGCCCTACGAGCAGTACTTC.